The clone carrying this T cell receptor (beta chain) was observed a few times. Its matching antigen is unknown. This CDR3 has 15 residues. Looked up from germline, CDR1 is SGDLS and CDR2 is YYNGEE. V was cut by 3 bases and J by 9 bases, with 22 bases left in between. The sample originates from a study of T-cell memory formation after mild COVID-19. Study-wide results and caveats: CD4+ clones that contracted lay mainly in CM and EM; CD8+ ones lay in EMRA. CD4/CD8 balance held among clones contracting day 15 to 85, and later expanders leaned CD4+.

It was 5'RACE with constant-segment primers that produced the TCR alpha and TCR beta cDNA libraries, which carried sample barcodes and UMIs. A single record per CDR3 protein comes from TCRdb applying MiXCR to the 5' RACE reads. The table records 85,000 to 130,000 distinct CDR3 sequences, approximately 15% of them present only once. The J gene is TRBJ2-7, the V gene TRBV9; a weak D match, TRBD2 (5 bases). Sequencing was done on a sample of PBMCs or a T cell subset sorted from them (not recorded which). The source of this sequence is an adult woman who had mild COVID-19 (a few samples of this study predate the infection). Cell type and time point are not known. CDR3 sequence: CASSAPGEPPGAQYF. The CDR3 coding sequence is TGTGCCAGCAGCGCGCCTGGGGAGCCACCGGGCGCGCAGTACTTC.